This passage covers 23 T cell receptor beta chains from one sample sequenced in a study of blood T cells in healthy people across ages. A sample-barcoded 5' primer and a J-beta primer mix were used in a second PCR of about 7 to 11 cycles. MiXCR, run by TCRdb on the 5' RACE reads, gives a single entry per CDR3 protein. The table lists 780,000 or so distinct CDR3 sequences, more than 55% of them singletons, with about a quarter in the top ten. Source material: blood. Receptor source: a man in his forties in good health.

J is TRBJ1-2 and V is TRBV6-2 or TRBV6-3; TRBD1 aligns across 9 bases. Germline CDR1 is MNHEY and CDR2 is SVGEGT. This CDR3 comprises 15 residues. The V gene end was trimmed by 6 bases and the J gene end by 8 bases; junction bases not matched to a gene: 13. The CDR3 loop reads CASRRDREDSGGYTF. The CDR3 nucleotides are TGTGCCAGCAGAAGGGACAGGGAAGACTCGGGCGGCTACACCTTC.

There are a few counts of this clonotype. This chain uses TRBV29-1 with TRBJ1-2; D is perhaps TRBD1 (5 bases). The germline V gene has CDR1 SQVTM and CDR2 ANQGSEA. The CDR3 sequence is 12 residues long. Trimming took 7 bases from V and 8 from J, leaving 17 bases between them. The CDR3 protein is CSEHRSPGGYTF. In DNA form, the CDR3 reads TGCAGCGAGCACAGGAGCCCCGGGGGCTACACCTTC.

This clonotype came up a few times. This chain connects TRBV13 to TRBJ2-5; a possible D gene is TRBD1 (5 bases). The J call may be in error: the DNA end matches TRBJ2-7 better. CDR3 length: 14 residues. CDR1 PRHDT and CDR2 FYEKMQ come from the germline V gene (reference sequence). The CDR3 sequence is CASSPRAQSYEQYF. CDR3 bases: TGTGCCAGCAGCCCCAGGGCCCAAAGCTACGAGCAGTACTTC.

CDR3 in amino acids: CASSDLAGPNEKLFF. CDR3 coding DNA: TGTGCCAGCAGTGATTTGGCGGGACCTAATGAAAAACTGTTTTTT. The J gene is TRBJ1-4, the V gene TRBV6-4; a possible D gene is TRBD1 (5 bases). Deletions cut 3 bases from V and 3 bases from J, with 11 bases between. Germline lookup yields CDR1 MRHNA and CDR2 SNTAGT. This CDR3 comprises 15 residues.

V and J are TRBV10-3 and TRBJ1-2; tentatively, D is TRBD1 (5 bases). This CDR3 is built from 15 residues. Germline V gene lookup returns CDR1 ENHRY and CDR2 SYGVKD. The V end was cut by 6 bases, the J end by 4 bases, with 18 bases between. CDR3 region: CAIRVPQGEGYGYTF. CDR3 nucleotide sequence: TGTGCCATCAGGGTGCCTCAGGGAGAGGGCTATGGCTACACCTTC.

V gene TRBV5-1 combines with J gene TRBJ2-6; no clear D. Germline V gives CDR1 SGHRS, CDR2 YFSETQ. The CDR3 has 16 amino acids. The germline V and J ends were trimmed by 0 bases and 0 bases, with 7 bases remaining between them. The CDR3 sequence is CASSLEQNSGANVLTF. In DNA form, the CDR3 reads TGCGCCAGCAGCTTGGAACAGAACTCTGGGGCCAACGTCCTGACTTTC.

The chain combines TRBV5-1 with TRBJ1-6; D gene unclear. Per germline, CDR1 SGHRS and CDR2 YFSETQ. The ends were cut back, 7 bases at V and 3 bases at J, with 8 bases in the middle. CDR3 length: 13 amino acids. The CDR3 DNA follows: TGCGCCAGCGCGCCGGACTATAATTCACCCCTCCACTTT. It encodes CASAPDYNSPLHF. Complete variable domain (other parts from reference TRBV5-1 and TRBJ1-6): KAGVTQTPRYLIKTRGQQVTLSCSPISGHRSVSWYQQTPGQGLQFLFEYFSETQRNKGNFPGRFSGRQFSNSRSEMNVSTLELGDSALYLCASAPDYNSPLHFGNGTRLTVT.

With respect to this clonotype: One end of the junction fails to match germline, which may point to a read error. CDR3 nucleotide sequence: TGCAGTGCCGCTCCCTTAGAAAGTCAGAACAATGAGCAGGTCTTC. This sequence encodes CSAAPLESQNNEQVF. The chain carries TRBV20-1 and TRBJ2-1; no definite D call. This CDR3 spans 15 amino acids. Germline CDR1 reads DFQATT; CDR2 reads SNEGSKA (reference sequence).

V gene TRBV7-9 combines with J gene TRBJ2-1; TRBD2 might be the D (6 bases). V lost 7 bases and J 5 bases, leaving 15 bases between the germline ends. CDR1 and CDR2 (germline): SEHNR, FQNEAQ (reference sequence). The CDR3 runs 14 residues. CDR3 region: CASMRDSLHNEQFF. CDR3 in DNA: TGTGCCAGCATGCGGGACTCCCTACACAATGAGCAGTTCTTC.

This clonotype was detected only a few times. The chain couples TRBV5-1 to TRBJ2-7; TRBD1 might be the D (5 bases). This CDR3 comprises 16 residues. Germline CDR1 is SGHRS and CDR2 is YFSETQ. V lost 0 bases, J lost 4 bases, and 17 bases lay in between. The DNA of the CDR3 is TGCGCCAGCAGCTTGGCCGTTCAGGGATTCCAGTACGAGCAGTACTTC. Translating gives CASSLAVQGFQYEQYF. The whole variable domain, filled in from reference TRBV5-1 and TRBJ2-7, reads KAGVTQTPRYLIKTRGQQVTLSCSPISGHRSVSWYQQTPGQGLQFLFEYFSETQRNKGNFPGRFSGRQFSNSRSEMNVSTLELGDSALYLCASSLAVQGFQYEQYFGPGTRLTVT.

The chain recombines TRBV7-2 with TRBJ1-1, with D tentatively TRBD1 (6 bases). In germline, CDR1 is SGHTA, CDR2 FQGNSA. The CDR3 extends over 14 amino acids. V was clipped by 1 base and J by 11 bases, with 17 bases between them. The CDR3 DNA follows: TGTGCCAGCAGCTTAGGACAGGTACTAGGAGGGGCTTTCTTT. It encodes CASSLGQVLGGAFF. Using reference TRBV7-2 and TRBJ1-1 for the parts outside the CDR3, the full variable domain is GAGVSQSPSNKVTEKGKDVELRCDPISGHTALYWYRQSLGQGLEFLIYFQGNSAPDKSGLPSDRFSAERTGGSVSTLTIQRTQQEDSAVYLCASSLGQVLGGAFFGQGTRLTVV.

In this sample, this clonotype turned up a few times. V usage is TRBV6-2 or TRBV6-3 and J usage is TRBJ2-3; tentative D call: TRBD2 (6 bases). V was clipped by 5 bases and J by 3 bases, with 27 bases between them. Germline loops: CDR1 MNHEY, CDR2 SVGEGT. This CDR3 comprises 19 residues. The CDR3 is CASSTIMRRVGALTDTQYF. CDR3 DNA sequence: TGTGCCAGCAGTACTATCATGAGGAGGGTCGGAGCTTTAACAGATACGCAGTATTTT.

This clonotype was detected a few times. The V gene is TRBV27, the J gene TRBJ1-1; the D gene is possibly TRBD1 (5 bases). CDR3 size: 14 residues. Germline CDR1 MNHEY, CDR2 SMNVEV (reference sequence). The ends were cut back, 6 bases at V and 4 bases at J, with 15 bases in the middle. The CDR3 DNA is TGTGCCAGCAGCCCTATTGGGGGACGCACTGAAGCTTTCTTT. It codes for CASSPIGGRTEAFF.

The V gene is TRBV11-2, the J gene TRBJ1-2; D is possibly TRBD1 (5 bases). The germline CDR1 and CDR2 sequences are SGHAT and FQNNGV. This CDR3 is built from 14 residues. The V end lost 1 base, the J end lost 8 bases, and 14 bases lay between the germline ends. This chain's CDR3 is CASSLGILRGGYTF. The CDR3 region has the DNA TGTGCCAGCAGCTTAGGGATCCTAAGGGGAGGCTACACCTTC.

The V call is TRBV20-1, the J call TRBJ1-5, with a possible D match to TRBD1 (5 bases). This CDR3 has 14 amino acids. V was cut by 0 bases and J by 7 bases, with 13 bases left in between. Germline loops: CDR1 DFQATT, CDR2 SNEGSKA (reference sequence). The CDR3 loop reads CSARDRGERQPQHF. The CDR3 coding sequence is TGCAGTGCTAGAGATCGGGGGGAACGGCAGCCCCAGCATTTT.

V gene TRBV4-2 combines with J gene TRBJ2-7; 9 bases fit TRBD2. The J call may be mistaken, given a closer DNA end match to TRBJ2-5. The germline CDR1 and CDR2 sequences are LGHNA and YNFKEQ. This CDR3 region has 18 residues. CDR3 bases: TGTGCCAGCAGCCATCTCAGGGCGGGAGGGCCCTCGGGGGAGACCCAGTACTTC. Amino acids: CASSHLRAGGPSGETQYF.

CDR3 coding DNA: TGTGCCAGCAGTTTTGGGGGACAGGGGATCCACGAGCAGTACTTC. Translation: CASSFGGQGIHEQYF. This rearrangement joins TRBV25-1 to TRBJ2-7, with 10 nucleotides matching TRBD1. Per the germline V gene, CDR1 is MGHDK and CDR2 is SYGVNS. V shed 5 bases and J 5 bases; nucleotides not matched to a gene: 9. The CDR3 is made up of 15 amino acids.

This clonotype was picked up a small number of times. The genes are TRBV12-3 or TRBV12-4 and TRBJ1-6; no clear D gene. The germline V and J ends were trimmed by 6 bases and 5 bases, with 8 bases remaining between them. CDR3 length: 13 residues. CDR3 DNA sequence: TGTGCCAGCAGGGGATATAATAATTCACCCCTCCACTTT. Protein: CASRGYNNSPLHF.

This clonotype was observed a handful of times. The V gene is TRBV5-1, the J gene TRBJ2-5; possible D gene TRBD1, 6 bases. This CDR3 has 14 amino acids. CDR1 SGHRS and CDR2 YFSETQ come from the germline V gene. Trimming removed 3 bases at V and 0 bases at J, with 9 bases between. CDR3 nucleotide sequence: TGCGCCAGCAGCTCCCGGACAGACCAAGAGACCCAGTACTTC. Translation: CASSSRTDQETQYF. The complete variable domain, with remaining parts taken from reference TRBV5-1 and TRBJ2-5, reads KAGVTQTPRYLIKTRGQQVTLSCSPISGHRSVSWYQQTPGQGLQFLFEYFSETQRNKGNFPGRFSGRQFSNSRSEMNVSTLELGDSALYLCASSSRTDQETQYFGPGTRLLVL.

CDR3 residues: CASSQGLLGEQYF. The CDR3 region has the DNA TGTGCCAGCAGTCAGGGGTTACTGGGGGAGCAGTACTTC. The chain joins TRBV28 to TRBJ2-5; weak D call: TRBD1 (6 bases). Deletions cut 5 bases from V and 11 bases from J, with 18 bases between. Looked up from germline, CDR1 is MDHEN and CDR2 is SYDVKM. The CDR3 consists of 13 residues.

The V and J genes are TRBV20-1 and TRBJ2-7; 8 bases are shared with TRBD1. The germline CDR1 and CDR2 sequences are DFQATT and SNEGSKA (reference sequence). This CDR3 region has 15 residues. CDR3 residues: CSAQAGQGLSYEQYF. The DNA of the CDR3 is TGCAGCGCCCAGGCCGGACAGGGACTCTCCTACGAGCAGTACTTC.

This clonotype turned up a few times. The chain links TRBV3-1 to TRBJ2-7; TRBD2 might be the D (6 bases). V was pared by 1 base and J by 6 bases, with 10 bases between. The CDR3 spans 13 residues. Germline CDR1 LGHDT, CDR2 YNNKEL (reference sequence). The CDR3 spells CASSQGDWGEQYF. CDR3 nucleotides: TGTGCCAGCAGCCAAGGGGACTGGGGCGAGCAGTACTTC.

The rearrangement joins TRBV5-1 to TRBJ2-7; D might be TRBD2 (5 bases). CDR3 length equals 16 residues. CDR1 is SGHRS, CDR2 YFSETQ, per germline. V lost 2 bases and J 5 bases, leaving 20 bases between the germline ends. CDR3 in amino acids: CASSFSLKGLDHEQYF. CDR3 DNA: TGCGCCAGCAGCTTCAGTCTGAAAGGACTTGACCACGAGCAGTACTTC. Based on the CDR3 plus reference TRBV5-1 and TRBJ2-7, the full variable domain is KAGVTQTPRYLIKTRGQQVTLSCSPISGHRSVSWYQQTPGQGLQFLFEYFSETQRNKGNFPGRFSGRQFSNSRSEMNVSTLELGDSALYLCASSFSLKGLDHEQYFGPGTRLTVT.